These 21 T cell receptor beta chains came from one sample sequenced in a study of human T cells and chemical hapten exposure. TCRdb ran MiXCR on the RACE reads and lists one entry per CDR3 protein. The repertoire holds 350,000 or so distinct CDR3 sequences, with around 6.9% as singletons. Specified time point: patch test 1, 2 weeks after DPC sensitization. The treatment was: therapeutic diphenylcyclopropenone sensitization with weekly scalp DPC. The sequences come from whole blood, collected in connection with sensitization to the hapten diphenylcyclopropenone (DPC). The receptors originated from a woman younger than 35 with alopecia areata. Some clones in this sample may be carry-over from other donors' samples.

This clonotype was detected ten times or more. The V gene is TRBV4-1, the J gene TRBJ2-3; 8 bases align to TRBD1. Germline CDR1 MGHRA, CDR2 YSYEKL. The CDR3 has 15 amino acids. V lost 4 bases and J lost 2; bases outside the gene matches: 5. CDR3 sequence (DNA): TGCGCCAGCAGCCCGCCGACAGGGGACACAGATACGCAGTATTTT. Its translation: CASSPPTGDTDTQYF.

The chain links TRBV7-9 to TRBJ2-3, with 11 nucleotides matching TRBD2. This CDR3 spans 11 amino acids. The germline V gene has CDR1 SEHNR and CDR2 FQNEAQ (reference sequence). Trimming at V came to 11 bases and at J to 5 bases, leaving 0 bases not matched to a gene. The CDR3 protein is CALAGGDTQYF. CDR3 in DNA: TGTGCCCTAGCGGGGGGAGATACGCAGTATTTT.

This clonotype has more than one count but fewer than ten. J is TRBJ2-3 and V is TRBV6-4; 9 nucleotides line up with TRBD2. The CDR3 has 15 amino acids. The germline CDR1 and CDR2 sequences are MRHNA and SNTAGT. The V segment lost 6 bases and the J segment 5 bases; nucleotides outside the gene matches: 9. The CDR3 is CASSPESGGLDTQYF. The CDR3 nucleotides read TGTGCCAGCAGCCCTGAAAGCGGGGGGCTAGATACGCAGTATTTT.

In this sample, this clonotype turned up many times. In DNA, the CDR3 is TGTGCCAGCAGTTCCGATGTTACGGGGGATGAGCAGTTCTTC. It specifies CASSSDVTGDEQFF. This chain joins TRBV6-5 and TRBJ2-1; a weak D match, TRBD2 (6 bases). Germline loops: CDR1 MNHEY, CDR2 SVGAGI. This CDR3 is built from 14 residues. Trimming removed 4 bases at V and 8 bases at J, with 15 bases between.

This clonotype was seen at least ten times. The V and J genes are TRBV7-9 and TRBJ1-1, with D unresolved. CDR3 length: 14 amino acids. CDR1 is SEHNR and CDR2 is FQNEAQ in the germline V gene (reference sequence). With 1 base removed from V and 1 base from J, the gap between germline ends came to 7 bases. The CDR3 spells CASSLGQPNTEAFF. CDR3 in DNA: TGTGCCAGCAGCTTAGGGCAGCCGAACACTGAAGCTTTCTTT. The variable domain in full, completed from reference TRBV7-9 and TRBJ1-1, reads DTGVSQNPRHKITKRGQNVTFRCDPISEHNRLYWYRQTLGQGPEFLTYFQNEAQLEKSRLLSDRFSAERPKGSFSTLEIQRTEQGDSAMYLCASSLGQPNTEAFFGQGTRLTVV.

CDR3: CASGSLAGLTGELFF. DNA for the CDR3: TGTGCTAGTGGTTCCTTAGCGGGGCTCACCGGGGAGCTGTTTTTT. The chain recombines TRBV12-5 with TRBJ2-2; 8 positions agree with TRBD2. The V gene end was trimmed by 4 bases and the J gene end by 4 bases; junction bases not matched to a gene: 5. The CDR3 consists of 15 residues. CDR1 and CDR2 (germline): LGHNT, FRNRAP.

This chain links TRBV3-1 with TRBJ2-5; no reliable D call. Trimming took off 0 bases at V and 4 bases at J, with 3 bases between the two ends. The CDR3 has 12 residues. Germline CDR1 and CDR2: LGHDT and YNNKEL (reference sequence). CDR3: CASSQEAETQYF. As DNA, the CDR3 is TGTGCCAGCAGCCAAGAAGCAGAGACCCAGTACTTC.

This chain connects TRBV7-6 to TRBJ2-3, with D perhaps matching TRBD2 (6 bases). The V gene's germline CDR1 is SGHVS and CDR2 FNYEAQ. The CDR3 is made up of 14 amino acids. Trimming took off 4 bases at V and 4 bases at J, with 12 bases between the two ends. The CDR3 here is CASSSSTRPDTQYF. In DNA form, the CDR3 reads TGTGCCAGCAGCTCCTCGACTAGACCAGATACGCAGTATTTT.

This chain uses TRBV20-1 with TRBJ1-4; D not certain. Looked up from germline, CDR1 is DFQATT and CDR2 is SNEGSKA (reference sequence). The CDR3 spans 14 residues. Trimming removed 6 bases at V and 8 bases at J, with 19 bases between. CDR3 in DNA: TGCAGTGCCCCCCCTCGGGCATTGGGGGAAAAACTGTTTTTT. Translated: CSAPPRALGEKLFF.

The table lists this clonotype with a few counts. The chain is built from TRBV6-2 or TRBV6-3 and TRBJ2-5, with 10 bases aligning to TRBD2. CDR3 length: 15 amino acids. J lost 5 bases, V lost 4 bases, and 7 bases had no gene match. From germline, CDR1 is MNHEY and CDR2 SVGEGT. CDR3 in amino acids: CASSFTSGVPETQYF. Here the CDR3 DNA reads TGTGCCAGCAGTTTCACTAGCGGGGTCCCGGAGACCCAGTACTTC.

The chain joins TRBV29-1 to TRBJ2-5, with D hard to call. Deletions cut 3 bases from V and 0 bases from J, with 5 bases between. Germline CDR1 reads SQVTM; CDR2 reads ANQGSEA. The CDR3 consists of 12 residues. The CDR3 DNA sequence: TGCAGCGTTGATGGGGACCAAGAGACCCAGTACTTC. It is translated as CSVDGDQETQYF.

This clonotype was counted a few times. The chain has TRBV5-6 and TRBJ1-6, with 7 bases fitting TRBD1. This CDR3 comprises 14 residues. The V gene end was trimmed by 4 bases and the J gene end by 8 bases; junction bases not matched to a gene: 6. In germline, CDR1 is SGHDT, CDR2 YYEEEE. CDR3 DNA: TGTGCCAGCAGCCTGCGGGACAGAGATTCACCCCTCCACTTT. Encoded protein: CASSLRDRDSPLHF.

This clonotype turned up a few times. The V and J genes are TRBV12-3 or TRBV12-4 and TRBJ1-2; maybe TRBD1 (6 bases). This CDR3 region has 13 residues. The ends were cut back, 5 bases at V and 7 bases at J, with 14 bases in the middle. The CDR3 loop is CASSPRTAVGYTF. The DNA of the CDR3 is TGTGCCAGCAGTCCCCGGACAGCTGTTGGCTACACCTTC.

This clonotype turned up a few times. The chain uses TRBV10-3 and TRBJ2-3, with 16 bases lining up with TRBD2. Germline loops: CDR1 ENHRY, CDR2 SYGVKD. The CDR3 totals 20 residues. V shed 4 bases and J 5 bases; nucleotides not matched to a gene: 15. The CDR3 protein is CAISVPPGLAGGPSRDTQYF. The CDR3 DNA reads TGTGCCATCAGTGTTCCCCCGGGACTAGCGGGGGGGCCGTCTCGAGATACGCAGTATTTT.

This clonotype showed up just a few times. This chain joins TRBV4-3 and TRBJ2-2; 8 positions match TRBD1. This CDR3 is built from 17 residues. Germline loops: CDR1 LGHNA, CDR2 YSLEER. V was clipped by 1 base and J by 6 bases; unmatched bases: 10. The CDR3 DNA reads TGCGCCAGCAGCCAAGGTCTCGGGCAGGGGGCCCCCGGGGAGCTGTTTTTT. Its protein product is CASSQGLGQGAPGELFF.

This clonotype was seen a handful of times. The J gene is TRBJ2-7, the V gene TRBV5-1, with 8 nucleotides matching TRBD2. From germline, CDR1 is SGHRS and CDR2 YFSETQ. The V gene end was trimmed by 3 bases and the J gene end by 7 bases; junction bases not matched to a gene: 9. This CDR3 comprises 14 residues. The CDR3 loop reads CASSCGGGTYEQYF. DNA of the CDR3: TGCGCCAGCAGCTGCGGCGGGGGGACTTATGAGCAGTACTTC.

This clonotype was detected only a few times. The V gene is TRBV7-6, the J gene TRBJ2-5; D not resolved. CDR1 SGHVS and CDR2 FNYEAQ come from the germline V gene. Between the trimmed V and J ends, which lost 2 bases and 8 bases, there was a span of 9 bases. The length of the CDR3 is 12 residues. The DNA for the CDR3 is TGTGCCAGCAGCTTATTAGGGCGAACCCAGTACTTC. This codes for CASSLLGRTQYF.

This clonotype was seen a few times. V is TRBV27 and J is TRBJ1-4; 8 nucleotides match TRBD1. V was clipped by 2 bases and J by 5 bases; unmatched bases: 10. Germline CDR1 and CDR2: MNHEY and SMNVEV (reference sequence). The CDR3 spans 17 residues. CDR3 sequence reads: CASSLVGQGARNEKLFF. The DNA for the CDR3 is TGTGCCAGCAGTTTAGTCGGACAGGGCGCCCGAAATGAAAAACTGTTTTTT.

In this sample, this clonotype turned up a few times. The CDR3 region has the DNA TGTGCCAGCAGTGCAGAGTACAATGAGCAGTTCTTC. Amino acids: CASSAEYNEQFF. The chain uses TRBV2 and TRBJ2-1; D is ambiguous. Trimming pared 4 bases from V and 4 bases from J, leaving 5 bases between. Germline V gene data show CDR1 as SNHLY and CDR2 as FYNNEI. This CDR3 is built from 12 residues.

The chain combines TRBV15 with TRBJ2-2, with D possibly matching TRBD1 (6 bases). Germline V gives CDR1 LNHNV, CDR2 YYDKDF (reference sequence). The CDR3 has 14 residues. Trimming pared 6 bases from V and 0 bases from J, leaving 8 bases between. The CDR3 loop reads CATSGTTNTGELFF. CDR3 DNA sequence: TGTGCCACCAGTGGGACAACGAACACCGGGGAGCTGTTTTTT. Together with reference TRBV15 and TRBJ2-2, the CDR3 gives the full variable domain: DAMVIQNPRYQVTQFGKPVTLSCSQTLNHNVMYWYQQKSSQAPKLLFHYYDKDFNNEADTPDNFQSRRPNTSFCFLDIRSPGLGDTAMYLCATSGTTNTGELFFGEGSRLTVL.

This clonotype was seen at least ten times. In DNA, the CDR3 is TGTGCCAGCTCACCTTCGATAGGGGTGGACACTGAAGCTTTCTTT. It yields the protein CASSPSIGVDTEAFF. V and J are TRBV18 and TRBJ1-1, with a weak D call TRBD1 (5 bases). This CDR3 spans 15 amino acids. Germline lookup yields CDR1 KGHSH and CDR2 LQKENI. The germline V and J ends were trimmed by 3 bases and 3 bases, with 14 bases remaining between them.